These T cell receptor beta chains were read from a single sample in a study of CD4+ T cells in melanoma. TCRdb's copy holds only in-frame clones and misses some; the assay was immunoSEQ multiplex PCR. Found here are roughly 120,000 clones, 92% of them singletons; the top ten hold 2.5% to 3.5%. The sample taken for sequencing was peripheral blood. Every receptor here comes from a human donor with melanoma. CDR3s include the opening cysteine and the closing phenylalanine or tryptophan. Fields, in order: V gene, clone size, J gene, D gene, CDR3 DNA, CDR3 protein. The D gene is left open where the match is weak. Clone size, where shown, is once, few, many, or a class for clones that have expanded.

>TRBV5-6|.|TRBJ2-7|.
TGTGCCAGCCAGCAGCCGGGGGCAGGGGCTCCCTACGAGCAGTACTTC
CASQQPGAGAPYEQYF
>TRBV5-1|.|TRBJ2-3|TRBD2
TGCGCCAGCAGCCCGGGACTAGCGGGTGGTACAGATACGCAGTATTTT
CASSPGLAGGTDTQYF
>TRBV27|.|TRBJ2-2|.
TGTGCCAGCAGTGCGTCGGAGCGCCCGGGGGAGCTGTTTTTT
CASSASERPGELFF
>TRBV2|once|TRBJ1-5|.
TGTGCCAGCAGCGACTGGACGGGGGGCAATCAGCCCCAGCATTTT
CASSDWTGGNQPQHF
>TRBV28|.|TRBJ2-1|.
TGTGCCAGCAGTCCGCGACTGAGCTCCTACAATGAGCAGTTCTTC
CASSPRLSSYNEQFF
>TRBV6-5|.|TRBJ2-3|TRBD2
TGTGCCAGCAGCCCTACGGGGGGGGCAGGAGATACGCAGTATTTT
CASSPTGGAGDTQYF
>TRBV6-6|.|TRBJ2-4|.
TGTGCCAGCAAGGCAGGGGCGGGAAACATTCAGTACTTC
CASKAGAGNIQYF
>TRBV6-5|once|TRBJ2-2|.
TGTGCCAGCAGTGCCCAAAACACCGGGGAGCTGTTTTTT
CASSAQNTGELFF
>TRBV30|.|TRBJ1-5|.
TGTGCCTGGAGTGTATCCCAATCTCAGCCCCAGCATTTT
CAWSVSQSQPQHF
>TRBV9|.|TRBJ2-7|TRBD1
TGTGCCAGCAGCCTGGGGGACAGTAGCCCCGCAGAGCAGTACTTC
CASSLGDSSPAEQYF
>TRBV28|once|TRBJ1-1|.
TGTGCCAGCAGTTTACGGGGACGGGACACTGAAGCTTTCTTT
CASSLRGRDTEAFF
>TRBV19|.|TRBJ1-6|TRBD1
TGTGCCAGTAGTATAGACGTGACAGGGCATTCACCCCTCCACTTT
CASSIDVTGHSPLHF
>TRBV7-9|many|TRBJ2-5|TRBD2
TGTGCCACCCTCCCTAGCGGTCAAGAGACCCAGTACTTC
CATLPSGQETQYF
>TRBV10-3|.|TRBJ1-1|.
TGTGCCATCAGTGCCCAGGGCGGGGGACGCACTGAAGCTTTCTTT
CAISAQGGGRTEAFF
>TRBV5-1|.|TRBJ2-5|.
TGCGCCAGCAGAGATCCCGGGACGGCTGCTCCAGAAGAGACCCAGTACTTC
CASRDPGTAAPEETQYF